Listed below are T cell receptor beta chains from one sample, sequenced in a study of blood T cell repertoires in COVID-19. Some clones are missing from TCRdb's copy, which holds only in-frame ones; the method was immunoSEQ multiplex PCR. Of approximately 150,000 clones listed, approximately 88% were seen once; the top ten hold about 5%. Sequencing input: peripheral blood. These receptors all come from a human donor in a cohort sampled during active COVID-19. Both conserved end residues are part of each CDR3. Fields, in order: CDR3 DNA, CDR3 protein, J gene, clone size, D gene, V gene. A D gene is named only where the DNA matches it firmly. Only part of the rows carry a size: once, few, many, or a class if the clone is expanded.

CDR3nt: TGTGCCAGCAGTCCACCCCGGACAGGGGGTTACAATGAGCAGTTCTTC
CDR3aa: CASSPPRTGGYNEQFF
j_gene: TRBJ2-1
abundance: NA
d_gene: TRBD1
v_gene: TRBV28

CDR3nt: TGCAGTGCTAGTCAAATTCAGGGGGCGCCCACCGGGGAGCTGTTTTTT
CDR3aa: CSASQIQGAPTGELFF
j_gene: TRBJ2-2
abundance: NA
d_gene: TRBD1
v_gene: TRBV20-1

CDR3nt: TGTGCCAGCAGCTACGGACAGTCCGGTCAGCCCCAGCATTTT
CDR3aa: CASSYGQSGQPQHF
j_gene: TRBJ1-5
abundance: NA
d_gene: NA
v_gene: TRBV2

CDR3nt: TGCGCCAGCAGCCAACAGGTGTACAACACTGAAGCTTTCTTT
CDR3aa: CASSQQVYNTEAFF
j_gene: TRBJ1-1
abundance: few
d_gene: NA
v_gene: TRBV4-1

CDR3nt: TGTGCCAGTAGTCCTGGTGAGGCCCGCGGCTACACCTTC
CDR3aa: CASSPGEARGYTF
j_gene: TRBJ1-2
abundance: NA
d_gene: NA
v_gene: TRBV19

CDR3nt: TGTGCCAGCAGCTTAGTTCTAAGCTCCGGGGCCAACGTCCTGACTTTC
CDR3aa: CASSLVLSSGANVLTF
j_gene: TRBJ2-6
abundance: NA
d_gene: NA
v_gene: TRBV7-2

CDR3nt: TGTGCCAGCACCTTGAACAGGGATCAGCCCCAGCATTTT
CDR3aa: CASTLNRDQPQHF
j_gene: TRBJ1-5
abundance: NA
d_gene: NA
v_gene: TRBV12-3/TRBV12-4

CDR3nt: TGTGCCAGCAGCCTCCGAGGACTAGCGGGAGGGTCGCGCGATGAGCAGTTCTTC
CDR3aa: CASSLRGLAGGSRDEQFF
j_gene: TRBJ2-1
abundance: NA
d_gene: TRBD2
v_gene: TRBV11-2

CDR3nt: TGTGCCAGCAGCTTAGGACGGTTGACAGGGGGGGTACCCCCTACTGGGGCCAACGTCCTGACTTTC
CDR3aa: CASSLGRLTGGVPPTGANVLTF
j_gene: TRBJ2-6
abundance: NA
d_gene: TRBD1
v_gene: TRBV13

CDR3nt: TGTGCCAGCAGCTCCCGGGGGACCAGCACAGATACGCAGTATTTT
CDR3aa: CASSSRGTSTDTQYF
j_gene: TRBJ2-3
abundance: once
d_gene: NA
v_gene: TRBV7-9

CDR3nt: TGCGCCAGCAGCTTCAGGGTAGGGACAGCGTACCAAGAGACCCAGTACTTC
CDR3aa: CASSFRVGTAYQETQYF
j_gene: TRBJ2-5
abundance: NA
d_gene: TRBD1
v_gene: TRBV5-1

CDR3nt: TGTGCCAGCAGATTAACAGGGGGGACTGAAGCTTTCTTT
CDR3aa: CASRLTGGTEAFF
j_gene: TRBJ1-1
abundance: NA
d_gene: TRBD1
v_gene: TRBV5-8

CDR3nt: TGTGCCAGCAGCGGGCCCGGCGGGCCACGGGATACGCAGTATTTT
CDR3aa: CASSGPGGPRDTQYF
j_gene: TRBJ2-3
abundance: NA
d_gene: NA
v_gene: TRBV9

CDR3nt: TGTGCCATCAGTGAGTCAGGGGCCTCGGAGAATCAGCCCCAGCATTTT
CDR3aa: CAISESGASENQPQHF
j_gene: TRBJ1-5
abundance: few
d_gene: NA
v_gene: TRBV10-3

CDR3nt: TGTGCCACCAGCAGAGATGACGCTTACTTGGCGAGGCCAGATACGCAGTATTTT
CDR3aa: CATSRDDAYLARPDTQYF
j_gene: TRBJ2-3
abundance: NA
d_gene: NA
v_gene: TRBV15

CDR3nt: TGTGCCAGCAGCCGGGACAGGGGCACAGATACGCAGTATTTT
CDR3aa: CASSRDRGTDTQYF
j_gene: TRBJ2-3
abundance: once
d_gene: TRBD1
v_gene: TRBV6-2/TRBV6-3

CDR3nt: TGTGCCAGCAGTGAACTAGCGGGAGTCTATGAGCAGTTCTTC
CDR3aa: CASSELAGVYEQFF
j_gene: TRBJ2-1
abundance: once
d_gene: TRBD2
v_gene: TRBV6-4

CDR3nt: TGTGCCAGCAGTTTAAGTCTCCAGGGATACGAGCAGTACTTC
CDR3aa: CASSLSLQGYEQYF
j_gene: TRBJ2-7
abundance: NA
d_gene: NA
v_gene: TRBV28

CDR3nt: TGTGCCAGCAGTGGCTACAGCAGGGGGCGCGGGTGGCTCTACAATGAGCAGTTCTTC
CDR3aa: CASSGYSRGRGWLYNEQFF
j_gene: TRBJ2-1
abundance: once
d_gene: TRBD1
v_gene: TRBV6-1

CDR3nt: TGCGCCAGCAAACCCCTTGTGGGCACTAGCACAGATACGCAGTATTTT
CDR3aa: CASKPLVGTSTDTQYF
j_gene: TRBJ2-3
abundance: once
d_gene: NA
v_gene: TRBV5-1

CDR3nt: TGTGCCAGCAGAAAAGGAGCTAGCGGGGGGCCATTGGAGACCCAGTACTTC
CDR3aa: CASRKGASGGPLETQYF
j_gene: TRBJ2-5
abundance: NA
d_gene: TRBD2
v_gene: TRBV2

CDR3nt: TGTGCCAGCAGCTACAGGGGGGGGGATGAAAAACTGTTTTTT
CDR3aa: CASSYRGGDEKLFF
j_gene: TRBJ1-4
abundance: NA
d_gene: TRBD1
v_gene: TRBV3-1/TRBV3-2

CDR3nt: TGTGCTAGTGGTTTGGTGGGGACAGGGGGAGGCTATGGCTACACCTTC
CDR3aa: CASGLVGTGGGYGYTF
j_gene: TRBJ1-2
abundance: once
d_gene: TRBD1
v_gene: TRBV12-5

CDR3nt: TGTGCCACCAGCGCCCGGATACAGGGTAAGGGGACTGAAGCTTTCTTT
CDR3aa: CATSARIQGKGTEAFF
j_gene: TRBJ1-1
abundance: NA
d_gene: NA
v_gene: TRBV15

CDR3nt: TGTGCCAGCAGTGAAGCAACTAGCGGGAGAACCGAGCAGTTCTTC
CDR3aa: CASSEATSGRTEQFF
j_gene: TRBJ2-1
abundance: NA
d_gene: TRBD2
v_gene: TRBV6-1

CDR3nt: TGCGCCAGCAGCCTGGGGGGGGCAGGCACCGGGGAGCTGTTTTTT
CDR3aa: CASSLGGAGTGELFF
j_gene: TRBJ2-2
abundance: once
d_gene: NA
v_gene: TRBV4-1

CDR3nt: TGCAGCGTTGAGGGGAGAGAGTACACTGAAGCTTTCTTT
CDR3aa: CSVEGREYTEAFF
j_gene: TRBJ1-1
abundance: NA
d_gene: NA
v_gene: TRBV29-1

CDR3nt: TGTGCCAGCAGCCGTAGGAGGACAGGGGAGGATTCACCCCTCCACTTT
CDR3aa: CASSRRRTGEDSPLHF
j_gene: TRBJ1-6
abundance: NA
d_gene: TRBD1
v_gene: TRBV11-1

CDR3nt: TGTGCCAGCAGCCCCCAGGGGGGTAACTATGGCTACACCTTC
CDR3aa: CASSPQGGNYGYTF
j_gene: TRBJ1-2
abundance: NA
d_gene: TRBD1
v_gene: TRBV7-3

CDR3nt: TGTGCCAGCAGTTCGATACTCTCGAGGGCTAATGGCTACACCTTC
CDR3aa: CASSSILSRANGYTF
j_gene: TRBJ1-2
abundance: NA
d_gene: NA
v_gene: TRBV28

CDR3nt: TGCGCCAGCAGCCAAGGGCGCGCGGAGCCCCAGCATTTT
CDR3aa: CASSQGRAEPQHF
j_gene: TRBJ1-5
abundance: once
d_gene: NA
v_gene: TRBV4-1

CDR3nt: TGTGCCTGCGCCGACAGGGGGCGCGATGGCTACACCTTC
CDR3aa: CACADRGRDGYTF
j_gene: TRBJ1-2
abundance: NA
d_gene: TRBD1
v_gene: TRBV30

CDR3nt: TGTGCCAGCAGCTTGGCTTCGGGTCGTGATGGCTACACCTTC
CDR3aa: CASSLASGRDGYTF
j_gene: TRBJ1-2
abundance: NA
d_gene: NA
v_gene: TRBV5-6

CDR3nt: TGTGCCAGCAGCGTAGATGCAGCTAACTATGGCTACACCTTC
CDR3aa: CASSVDAANYGYTF
j_gene: TRBJ1-2
abundance: NA
d_gene: NA
v_gene: TRBV9

CDR3nt: TGTGCCAGCAGCCCGAGACCGGGACAGGGATCCGAGCAGTACTTC
CDR3aa: CASSPRPGQGSEQYF
j_gene: TRBJ2-7
abundance: NA
d_gene: TRBD1
v_gene: TRBV11-2

CDR3nt: TGTGCCAGCAGTTTAGAGAGTGACTATGGCTACACCTTC
CDR3aa: CASSLESDYGYTF
j_gene: TRBJ1-2
abundance: NA
d_gene: NA
v_gene: TRBV12-3/TRBV12-4

CDR3nt: TGTGCCAGTAGTGCCCGGACAGGACCAGGGTCACCCCTCCACTTT
CDR3aa: CASSARTGPGSPLHF
j_gene: TRBJ1-6
abundance: NA
d_gene: TRBD1
v_gene: TRBV19

CDR3nt: TGTGCCAGCAGTTCAAGACAGGGCCTGAATCAGCCCCAGCATTTT
CDR3aa: CASSSRQGLNQPQHF
j_gene: TRBJ1-5
abundance: many
d_gene: TRBD1
v_gene: TRBV2

CDR3nt: TGCGCCAGCAGCTGGGACAGAGATCAGCCCCAGCATTTT
CDR3aa: CASSWDRDQPQHF
j_gene: TRBJ1-5
abundance: NA
d_gene: TRBD1
v_gene: TRBV5-1

CDR3nt: TGTGCCAGCAGTGAAAACACCAATCAGCCCCAGCATTTT
CDR3aa: CASSENTNQPQHF
j_gene: TRBJ1-5
abundance: NA
d_gene: NA
v_gene: TRBV2

CDR3nt: TGTGCCAGCAGTGCCCTTGGCAGGGGGTTCGCTGAAGCTTTCTTT
CDR3aa: CASSALGRGFAEAFF
j_gene: TRBJ1-1
abundance: once
d_gene: TRBD1
v_gene: TRBV2